The rows below give T cell receptor beta chains drawn from one sample of a study of OX40 agonist ivuxolimab in advanced cancers. This table comes from immunoSEQ multiplex PCR, and its TCRdb copy is limited to in-frame clones, with some not included. The table lists 91,000 or so clones, roughly 94% of them singletons. Here the sequenced sample was CD4+ or CD8+ T cells sorted from blood, taken in a trial of the OX40 agonist ivuxolimab. Receptor source: an adult with an advanced solid tumor such as melanoma, head and neck, liver or kidney cancer. Both conserved end residues are part of each CDR3. A D gene is named only where the DNA matches it firmly. Clone size, where shown, is once, few, many, or a class for clones that have expanded.

>TRBV29-1|TRBJ1-1|-|-
TGCAGCGTTGTCAAGTTTTATTGGCTAGACTTAGTGCTGAACACTGAAGCTTTCTTT
CSVVKFYWLDLVLNTEAFF
>TRBV19|TRBJ2-1|-|TRBD2
TGTGCCAGTAACCCCACTAGCGGGGCGTACAATGAGCAGTTCTTC
CASNPTSGAYNEQFF
>TRBV6-5|TRBJ2-7|-|TRBD2
TGTGCCAGCAAGCTAGCGGGGGATGAGCAGTACTTC
CASKLAGDEQYF
>TRBV5-1|TRBJ1-2|-|TRBD1
TGCGCCAGCAGCTTCACAGGGGTTTTTGCTAACTATGGCTACACCTTC
CASSFTGVFANYGYTF
>TRBV12-1|TRBJ2-1|-|-
TGTGCCAGCAGCTTTGCTGGGCAGGGCCCCTACAATGAGCAGTTCTTC
CASSFAGQGPYNEQFF
>TRBV2|TRBJ2-5|-|-
TGTGCCAGCAGCCCTTTATCGGGAGAGACCCAGTACTTC
CASSPLSGETQYF
>TRBV7-6|TRBJ2-5|-|TRBD1
TGTGCCAGCAGCTTAGAGACAACCGGGACAGGGGAATGGGAGACCCAGTACTTC
CASSLETTGTGEWETQYF
>TRBV19|TRBJ2-5|-|-
TGTGCCAGTAGTATACGGGCGGCAAGGGCAAACCAAGAGACCCAGTACTTC
CASSIRAARANQETQYF
>TRBV11-2|TRBJ2-5|few|TRBD2
TGTGCCAGCAGCTTAGGGGACTTCCGGGGGGGCGTCGAGACCCAGTACTTC
CASSLGDFRGGVETQYF
>TRBV5-6|TRBJ1-2|-|TRBD1
TGTGCCAGCAGCTACCTCGGGACAGGGGGCGCGAGTAACTATGGCTACACCTTC
CASSYLGTGGASNYGYTF
>TRBV25-1|TRBJ1-2|-|TRBD1
TGTGCCGCAGGACAGGGGGTTTATGGCTACACCTTC
CAAGQGVYGYTF
>TRBV10-3|TRBJ2-1|-|TRBD2
TGTGCCCTAAGCGGGGGCGCCCCGAATGAGCAGTTCTTC
CALSGGAPNEQFF
>TRBV7-2|TRBJ2-3|-|-
TGTGCCAGCAGCTTAGCGTCAGGGTTTCCAGGGTTT
CASSLASGFPGF
>TRBV27|TRBJ2-7|-|-
TGTGCCAGCACCCCGAAACGGGTAAACAGGGTCGGTTCCTACGAGCAGTACTTC
CASTPKRVNRVGSYEQYF
>TRBV30|TRBJ2-7|-|-
TGTGCCGGCCGAAAGGACGAGCAGTACTTC
CAGRKDEQYF